This T cell receptor beta chain was recorded in a study of cytomegalovirus exposure and HLA in healthy donors. Study details: The approximately 120 validation repertoires used the same platform as the 650 to 850 first-cohort repertoires (as reported by a later analysis). Broader study findings: Altogether, 150 to 200 TCR beta chains were recorded as cytomegalovirus-associated. A classifier reportedly called cytomegalovirus status with high sensitivity and specificity.

With regard to this clone: Its antigen is not identified.

V trimming: 5 bases; J trimming: 2 bases; junction bases outside the gene matches: 6. The CDR3 has 15 amino acids. Germline V gene lookup returns CDR1 SGHTA and CDR2 FQGTGA. Clones were read by immunoSEQ multiplex PCR, and TCRdb kept only the in-frame ones, dropping some. Here the sample spans over 130,000 clones, approximately 86% being singletons. The rearrangement links TRBV7-3 to TRBJ2-7, with TRBD2 matching over 10 bases. Material: PBMCs. The TCR comes from a man aged 18 to 30 in good health and CMV-seropositive. CDR3 sequence: CASSVSGTSAYEQYF. The CDR3 region has the DNA TGTGCCAGCAGCGTATCCGGGACTAGCGCCTACGAGCAGTACTTC. Supplemented by reference TRBV7-3 and TRBJ2-7, the full variable domain reads GAGVSQTPSNKVTEKGKYVELRCDPISGHTALYWYRQSLGQGPEFLIYFQGTGAADDSGLPNDRFFAVRPEGSVSTLKIQRTERGDSAVYLCASSVSGTSAYEQYFGPGTRLTVT.